The rows below give T cell receptor beta chains drawn from one sample of a study of T-cell memory formation after mild COVID-19. TCRdb re-called the 5' RACE reads through MiXCR, storing one row per CDR3 protein. This table holds fewer than 200,000 distinct CDR3 sequences, around a fifth found once. The sample consisted of PBMCs or a T cell subset sorted from them (not recorded which). These receptors were obtained from an adult woman who had mild COVID-19 (a few samples of this study predate the infection). Cell type and time point are not known. Both conserved end residues are part of each CDR3. Fields, in order: clone size, J gene, V gene, D gene, CDR3 DNA, CDR3 protein. The D gene is left open where the match is weak. The size field is filled for only some rows; it gives once, few, many or a size class.

. | TRBJ2-7 | TRBV10-3 | TRBD2 | TGTGCCATCAGTACACCTGGACTAGCGGGAAGGTACGAGCAGTACTTC | CAISTPGLAGRYEQYF
few | TRBJ2-1 | TRBV27 | TRBD1 | TGTGCCAGCACCAGGACAGGGGGTTTGGGGCAGGGCTCCTACAATGAGCAGTTCTTC | CASTRTGGLGQGSYNEQFF
. | TRBJ1-1 | TRBV20-1 | TRBD1 | TGCAGTGCTATGAGCAGGGGGGCTGAAGCTTTCTTT | CSAMSRGAEAFF
once | TRBJ1-1 | TRBV6-6 | . | TGTGCCAGCAGTTACCTGGGGTGGGAGAACACTGAAGCTTTCTTT | CASSYLGWENTEAFF
few | TRBJ2-5 | TRBV11-2 | . | TGTGCCAGCAGCTGGGACCTGAGGGAAGAGACCCAGTACTTC | CASSWDLREETQYF
. | TRBJ2-3 | TRBV5-5 | TRBD1 | TGTGCCAGCAGCTCGGGACAGCAAAGTACAGATACGCAGTATTTT | CASSSGQQSTDTQYF
. | TRBJ1-4 | TRBV27 | TRBD1 | TGTGCCAGCAGTTTAATACAGGGGAGTGAAAAACTGTTTTTT | CASSLIQGSEKLFF
. | TRBJ1-1 | TRBV5-1 | . | TGCGCCAGCAGCTTTGGAGGGGCAGGGGTTATGAACACTGAAGCTTTCTTT | CASSFGGAGVMNTEAFF
few | TRBJ2-5 | TRBV7-3 | . | TGTGCCAGCAGCTTAGACGTGGGCGCAGGTTCGGAGACCCAGTACTTC | CASSLDVGAGSETQYF
. | TRBJ2-7 | TRBV6-5 | . | TGTGCCAGCAAGTTAGCATGGAACTACGAGCAGTACTTC | CASKLAWNYEQYF
. | TRBJ1-5 | TRBV5-1 | . | TGCGCCAGCACCCCGACGGGGATTGGTAGTGGGCCCCAGCATTTT | CASTPTGIGSGPQHF
few | TRBJ1-2 | TRBV14 | . | TGTGCCAGCAGCCAAGACGGCAGAATTGACCTCTATGGCTACACCTTC | CASSQDGRIDLYGYTF
many | TRBJ2-7 | TRBV4-1 | . | TGCGCCAGCAGCCAAGAAGGGGGTTTACCCTACGAGCAGTACTTC | CASSQEGGLPYEQYF
many | TRBJ2-2 | TRBV7-9 | . | TGTGCCAGCAGCCCCCCCGGGGAGCTGTTTTTT | CASSPPGELFF
few | TRBJ2-7 | TRBV7-9 | TRBD2 | TGTGCCAGCAGCCCCCGGACTAGCGGGAGGGTCTACGAGCAGTACTTC | CASSPRTSGRVYEQYF
few | TRBJ1-1 | TRBV11-2 | TRBD1 | TGTGCCAGCAGCTTAGGACAGGGGATTGAAATGAACACTGAAGCTTTCTTT | CASSLGQGIEMNTEAFF
many | TRBJ1-1 | TRBV7-9 | . | TGTGCCAGCAGCCCATCAGGGACTGAAGCTTTCTTT | CASSPSGTEAFF
. | TRBJ2-3 | TRBV15 | . | TGTGCCACCAGCACGGATAACGACGATACGCAGTATTTT | CATSTDNDDTQYF
few | TRBJ2-5 | TRBV5-1 | TRBD2 | TGCGCCAGCGCCCGGGACTGGCGGGGGTACCAAGAGACCCAGTACTTC | CASARDWRGYQETQYF
. | TRBJ2-7 | TRBV12-3/TRBV12-4 | . | TGTGCCAGCTGTTCCCAAGACCACGAGCAGTACTTC | CASCSQDHEQYF
. | TRBJ2-7 | TRBV2 | . | TGTGCCAGCAGTTCCGGAAGAGAGGGCCTAGTCGCCTACGAGCAGTACTTC | CASSSGREGLVAYEQYF
. | TRBJ1-1 | TRBV5-1 | . | TGCGCCAGCGGGCTTGACCAGGGGAACACTGAAGCTTTCTTT | CASGLDQGNTEAFF
. | TRBJ1-6 | TRBV25-1 | . | TGTGCCAGCAGTTCTACAGTTAATTCACCCCTCCACTTT | CASSSTVNSPLHF
few | TRBJ2-1 | TRBV28 | TRBD2 | TGTGCCAGCAGTTCCCCGTCCGGGAGGGCTCAAGGCTCCTACAATGAGCAGTTCTTC | CASSSPSGRAQGSYNEQFF